The 8 T cell receptor beta chains below all came from one sample that was sequenced in a study of identifying expanded T cells in peripheral blood. Sequencing used immunoSEQ multiplex PCR; TCRdb keeps in-frame clones, though not all of them. The data hold about 82,000 clones, with over 85% observed a single time. The sample comprised blood. These TCRs come from a person aged 18 to 75 in good health.

The rearrangement links TRBV7-2 to TRBJ1-4, with 9 bases identical to TRBD1. CDR1 is SGHTA and CDR2 is FQGNSA in the germline V gene. Trimming removed 1 base from V and 4 bases from J; junction bases left unmatched: 1. The CDR3 contains 15 residues. The DNA for the CDR3 is TGTGCCAGCAGCTTAGGACAGGGGGGTAATGAAAAACTGTTTTTT. Translation: CASSLGQGGNEKLFF.

The gene calls are TRBV5-8 and TRBJ2-1; 10 nucleotides match TRBD1. V shed 2 bases and J 9 bases; nucleotides not matched to a gene: 11. This CDR3 spans 16 amino acids. Germline V CDR1 and CDR2: SGHTS, YDEGEE. This chain's CDR3 is CASSFRRTGGSGEQFF. DNA for the CDR3: TGTGCCAGCAGCTTCCGTCGGACAGGGGGGTCGGGTGAGCAGTTCTTC.

The rearrangement uses TRBV7-6 and TRBJ2-1; TRBD2 matches at 13 bases. With 5 bases clipped from V and 7 bases from J, the junction kept 11 bases outside the gene matches. Germline values: CDR1 SGHVS, CDR2 FNYEAQ. This CDR3 is 17 amino acids long. CDR3 residues: CASSQGFGTSGKNEQFF. CDR3 DNA sequence: TGTGCCAGCAGCCAGGGTTTCGGGACTAGCGGGAAAAATGAGCAGTTCTTC.

This chain connects TRBV7-8 to TRBJ2-7, with TRBD2 as a possible D gene (7 bases). V lost 2 bases and J lost 5, with 19 bases in between. Per the germline V gene, CDR1 is SGHVS and CDR2 is FQNEAQ. The CDR3 consists of 16 residues. The CDR3: CASSLWRGRAVNEQYF. The CDR3 nucleotides read TGTGCCAGCAGCTTATGGAGGGGGAGGGCCGTCAACGAGCAGTACTTC.

The chain has TRBV7-2 and TRBJ1-4, with a tentative D call TRBD1 (6 bases). Trimming cost V 2 bases and J 4 bases, with 14 bases left between them. The CDR3 covers 16 residues. The germline V gene encodes CDR1 SGHTA and CDR2 FQGNSA. The CDR3 nucleotides read TGTGCCAGCAGCTTAATTCCGACAGGAAATAATGAAAAACTGTTTTTT. Its protein product is CASSLIPTGNNEKLFF.

This chain links TRBV19 with TRBJ1-1; D remains ambiguous. Germline assignment: CDR1 LNHDA and CDR2 SQIVND (reference sequence). The CDR3 runs to 11 residues. V was pared by 3 bases and J by 3 bases, with 2 bases between. CDR3 DNA: TGTGCCAGTAGTATTCACACTGAAGCTTTCTTT. It translates to CASSIHTEAFF.

The chain employs TRBV15 and TRBJ2-5; D might be TRBD1 (5 bases). Trimming took 1 base from V and 1 from J, leaving 10 bases between them. CDR1 is LNHNV and CDR2 is YYDKDF in the germline V gene (reference sequence). This CDR3 comprises 15 residues. Here the CDR3 DNA reads TGTGCCACCAGCAGAGGGTGGGGCCTCCAAGAGACCCAGTACTTC. Translating it yields CATSRGWGLQETQYF.

This chain connects TRBV30 to TRBJ1-5; no clear D gene. Germline CDR1 and CDR2: GTSNPN and SVGIG (reference sequence). Trimming took 2 bases from V and 0 from J, leaving 8 bases between them. There are 14 residues in the CDR3. The CDR3 bases are TGTGCCTGGAGTAAGGGAAGTAGCAATCAGCCCCAGCATTTT. The encoded protein is CAWSKGSSNQPQHF.